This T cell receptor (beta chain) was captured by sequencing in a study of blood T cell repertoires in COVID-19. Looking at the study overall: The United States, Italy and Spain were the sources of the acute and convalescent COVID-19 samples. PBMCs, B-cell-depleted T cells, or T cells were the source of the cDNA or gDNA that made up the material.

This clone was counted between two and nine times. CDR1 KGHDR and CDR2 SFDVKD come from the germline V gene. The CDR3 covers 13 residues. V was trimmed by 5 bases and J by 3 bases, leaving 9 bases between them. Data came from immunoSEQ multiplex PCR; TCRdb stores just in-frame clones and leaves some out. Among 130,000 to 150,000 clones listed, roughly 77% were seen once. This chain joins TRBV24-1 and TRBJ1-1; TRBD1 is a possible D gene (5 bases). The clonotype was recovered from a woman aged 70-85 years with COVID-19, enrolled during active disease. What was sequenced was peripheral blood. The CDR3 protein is CATSGLGDTEAFF. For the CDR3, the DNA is TGTGCCACCAGTGGCCTAGGGGACACTGAAGCTTTCTTT.